The rows below give T cell receptor beta chains drawn from one sample of a study of cytomegalovirus exposure and HLA in healthy donors. Profiling relied on immunoSEQ multiplex PCR, and the TCRdb table lists in-frame clones only, not all of them. The sample has 140,000 to 150,000 clones; roughly three quarters are singletons. The specimen was PBMCs. These TCRs come from a man aged 55-75 years in good health and CMV-seronegative. CDR3s include the opening cysteine and the closing phenylalanine or tryptophan. Fields, in order: J gene, V gene, CDR3 protein.

TRBJ1-2,TRBV28,CASSLNKNYGYTF
TRBJ2-3,TRBV29-1,CSVTPTSFTDTQYF
TRBJ1-2,TRBV4-2,CASSQVTGSDGAYGYTF
TRBJ2-3,TRBV5-1,CASGGSGFTDTQYF
TRBJ2-7,TRBV11-2,CASCRGATSYEQYF
TRBJ2-1,TRBV9,CASSVARGATNSYNEQFF
TRBJ2-1,TRBV2,CASSEVLRVSAEQFF
TRBJ2-2,TRBV7-9,CASSLSGLRGTTGELFF
TRBJ1-1,TRBV6-6,CASILTRGTEAFF
TRBJ2-5,TRBV7-3,CASSLSGETQYF
TRBJ2-1,TRBV5-4,CASSPVLAGNTYNEQFF
TRBJ2-2,TRBV19,CASHSGDANTGELFF
TRBJ1-2,TRBV28,CASSLGRAFGGYTF
TRBJ2-7,TRBV6-5,CASSFPGTGAQEQYF
TRBJ2-2,TRBV5-3,CARSPGLAGSGNTGELFF
TRBJ1-5,TRBV6-6,CASSKTGSSNQPQHF
TRBJ2-5,TRBV27,CASRTSGRQETQYF
TRBJ1-1,TRBV6-5,CASSYSFRALNTEAFF
TRBJ2-2,TRBV19,CASSILVGAQDTGELFF
TRBJ1-2,TRBV21-1,CASSKHIYGYTF
TRBJ1-4,TRBV28,CASSLEDSPFNEKLFF
TRBJ1-2,TRBV5-1,CASSLGVSTEYGYTF
TRBJ2-1,TRBV28,CASSIGLADPLEFF
TRBJ1-2,TRBV5-1,CASSFTGARVGYGYTF
TRBJ1-1,TRBV6-4,CASSARPGGRYSNTEAFF
TRBJ1-2,TRBV6-5,CASSSVGGYGYTF
TRBJ1-1,TRBV28,CASSFPIMNTEAFF
TRBJ2-3,TRBV28,CASSLPGRAEDTQYF
TRBJ1-4,TRBV5-6,CASAKQGMDEKLFF
TRBJ1-1,TRBV15,CATSRRDTEAFF
TRBJ2-1,TRBV5-1,CASSTQSSSYNEQFF
TRBJ1-3,TRBV6-6,CASSQGQGGWNTIYF
TRBJ2-7,TRBV28,CASSLRDRGSEQYF
TRBJ2-3,TRBV4-1,CASSQGSGRGHTDTQYF